These 15 T cell receptor beta chains came from one sample sequenced in a study of blood T cell repertoires in COVID-19. Produced via immunoSEQ multiplex PCR; TCRdb's table is partial and in-frame only. Of 200,000 or so clones in the sample, less than 90% were seen once. The sequencing input was peripheral blood. The receptors here all came from a woman older than 75 with COVID-19, enrolled during active disease.

The rearrangement uses TRBV6-5 and TRBJ1-1; no reliable D call. Trimming pared 8 bases from V and 0 bases from J, leaving 10 bases between. This CDR3 is built from 13 residues. The germline gives CDR1 MNHEY, CDR2 SVGAGI. CDR3 loop: CASWGEMNTEAFF. The DNA of the CDR3 is TGTGCCAGCTGGGGAGAGATGAACACTGAAGCTTTCTTT.

This clone has more than one count but fewer than ten. The gene calls are TRBV9 and TRBJ2-1, with D perhaps TRBD2 (6 bases). Germline V gives CDR1 SGDLS, CDR2 YYNGEE. CDR3 length: 18 amino acids. V gave up 0 bases and J gave up 3 bases, with 19 bases separating them. The CDR3 sequence: CASSVESGVGAFYNEQFF. DNA for the CDR3: TGTGCCAGCAGCGTAGAGTCGGGGGTCGGGGCGTTCTACAATGAGCAGTTCTTC. Drawing the rest from reference TRBV9 and TRBJ2-1, the complete variable domain is DSGVTQTPKHLITATGQRVTLRCSPRSGDLSVYWYQQSLDQGLQFLIQYYNGEERAKGNILERFSAQQFPDLHSELNLSSLELGDSALYFCASSVESGVGAFYNEQFFGPGTRLTVL.

In this sample, this clone turned up once. CDR3 DNA sequence: TGCGCCAGCAGCCGTTCAGGGGGAAATCAGCCCCAGCATTTT. Its translation is CASSRSGGNQPQHF. V usage is TRBV5-1 and J usage is TRBJ1-5, with 7 bases aligning to TRBD1. The J segment lost 4 bases and the V segment lost 4 bases, leaving 5 bases of the junction unmatched. The CDR3 has 14 residues. Germline V gene lookup returns CDR1 SGHRS and CDR2 YFSETQ. Looking up the rest from reference TRBV5-1 and TRBJ1-5 gives the full variable domain: KAGVTQTPRYLIKTRGQQVTLSCSPISGHRSVSWYQQTPGQGLQFLFEYFSETQRNKGNFPGRFSGRQFSNSRSEMNVSTLELGDSALYLCASSRSGGNQPQHFGDGTRLSIL.

The chain's CDR3 is CASSRDSPSDTQYF. In DNA, the CDR3 is TGCGCCAGCAGCCGGGACAGCCCTTCTGACACCCAGTACTTC. The chain recombines TRBV5-1 with TRBJ2-5; 7 bases align to TRBD1. CDR1 is SGHRS, CDR2 YFSETQ, per germline. The J segment lost 8 bases and the V segment lost 4 bases, leaving 11 bases of the junction unmatched. The CDR3 contains 14 residues.

The J gene is TRBJ1-6, the V gene TRBV3-1 (or the pseudogene TRBV3-2); weak D call: TRBD1 (5 bases). Trimming took 0 bases from V and 8 from J, leaving 11 bases between them. The CDR3 has 15 residues. The germline V gene encodes CDR1 LGHDT and CDR2 YNNKEL (reference sequence). CDR3 in DNA: TGTGCCAGCAGCCAAGAGTCAGGGTGGGATTCACCCCTCCACTTT. It codes for CASSQESGWDSPLHF.

The V gene is TRBV7-9, the J gene TRBJ2-7, with 8 bases fitting TRBD1. The germline V gene has CDR1 SEHNR and CDR2 FQNEAQ (reference sequence). Trimming took 4 bases from V and 5 from J; bases not matched to a gene: 7. This CDR3 has 14 residues. The CDR3 spells CASSSQTGDDEQYV. The CDR3 DNA reads TGTGCCAGCAGCTCTCAGACAGGGGACGACGAGCAGTACGTC.

The V call is TRBV18, the J call TRBJ1-1; D might be TRBD1 (6 bases). In germline, CDR1 is KGHSH, CDR2 LQKENI. The CDR3 loop spans 12 amino acids. Trimming left V 3 bases short and J 7 bases short, with 9 bases between. The CDR3 loop reads CASSPGQIEAFF. The DNA of the CDR3 is TGTGCCAGCTCACCTGGACAGATTGAAGCTTTCTTT.

The gene calls are TRBV7-3 and TRBJ2-3; possibly TRBD2 for D (5 bases). V shed 5 bases and J shed 6 bases, with 21 bases lying between them. Germline loops: CDR1 SGHTA, CDR2 FQGTGA. The length of the CDR3 is 16 residues. The CDR3 here is CASSRRGTGIADTQYF. DNA for the CDR3: TGTGCCAGCAGCCGCCGGGGAACCGGGATCGCCGATACGCAGTATTTT. Full variable domain (rest looked up from reference TRBV7-3 and TRBJ2-3): GAGVSQTPSNKVTEKGKYVELRCDPISGHTALYWYRQSLGQGPEFLIYFQGTGAADDSGLPNDRFFAVRPEGSVSTLKIQRTERGDSAVYLCASSRRGTGIADTQYFGPGTRLTVL.

The chain recombines TRBV28 with TRBJ1-5; a weak D match, TRBD1 (5 bases). This CDR3 is built from 16 residues. Germline CDR1 and CDR2: MDHEN and SYDVKM. The germline V and J ends were trimmed by 3 bases and 0 bases, with 12 bases remaining between them. The CDR3 DNA follows: TGTGCCAGCAGTTTCCCCTCGGGGGTTAGCAATCAGCCCCAGCATTTT. Protein product: CASSFPSGVSNQPQHF.

The chain is built from TRBV7-9 and TRBJ2-7; 7 positions agree with TRBD1. V was pared by 0 bases and J by 5 bases, with 4 bases of the junction left unmatched. This CDR3 contains 14 residues. Per germline, CDR1 SEHNR and CDR2 FQNEAQ (reference sequence). In DNA, the CDR3 is TGTGCCAGCAGCTTAGCGACAGGGATCGACGAGCAGTACGTC. As protein: CASSLATGIDEQYV.

The chain recombines TRBV7-9 with TRBJ1-6; D gene uncertain. V lost 4 bases and J 16 bases, leaving 14 bases between the germline ends. The CDR3 runs 12 residues. Germline CDR1 and CDR2: SEHNR and FQNEAQ (reference sequence). CDR3 in amino acids: CASSSFNPTLHF. CDR3 nucleotide sequence: TGTGCCAGCAGCTCCTTTAACCCAACTCTCCACTTT.

J is TRBJ1-2 and V is TRBV28; 10 bases are a match to TRBD1. CDR3 length: 17 residues. V lost 4 bases and J lost 3; bases outside the gene matches: 11. Looked up from germline, CDR1 is MDHEN and CDR2 is SYDVKM. Here the CDR3 DNA reads TGTGCCAGCAGTTCCTCATTTACGGGACAGGGGTACTATGGCTACACCTTC. As protein: CASSSSFTGQGYYGYTF.

This clone was recorded only once. The chain employs TRBV6-5 and TRBJ2-1, with TRBD2 as a possible D gene (6 bases). CDR3 size: 12 residues. V dropped 3 bases and J dropped 7 bases, with 7 bases sitting between them. Germline CDR1 reads MNHEY; CDR2 reads SVGAGI. The CDR3 loop reads CASSYGGNEQFF. DNA of the CDR3: TGTGCCAGCAGTTATGGGGGGAATGAGCAGTTCTTC.

The gene calls are TRBV11-3 and TRBJ2-1, with 11 bases matching TRBD2. Germline V CDR1 and CDR2: SGHNT, YENEEA. Trimming took 3 bases from V and 11 from J; bases not matched to a gene: 3. CDR3 length equals 13 residues. The CDR3 nucleotides are TGTGCCAGCAGCTTCTCTAGCGGGGGGCAGCAGTTCTTC. It encodes CASSFSSGGQQFF. Filled out from reference TRBV11-3 and TRBJ2-1, the complete variable domain reads EAGVVQSPRYKIIEKKQPVAFWCNPISGHNTLYWYLQNLGQGPELLIRYENEEAVDDSQLPKDRFSAERLKGVDSTLKIQPAELGDSAVYLCASSFSSGGQQFFGPGTRLTVL.

This sequence joins TRBV6-5 and TRBJ2-1; 7 nucleotides line up with TRBD1. The CDR3 contains 14 residues. V lost 5 bases to trimming and J lost 0 bases; unmatched junction nucleotides: 1. Germline CDR1 is MNHEY and CDR2 is SVGAGI. CDR3 sequence reads: CASSTGDSYNEQFF. CDR3 coding DNA: TGTGCCAGCAGTACAGGGGACTCCTACAATGAGCAGTTCTTC.